The 26 T cell receptor beta chains presented below share a single source sample, sequenced in a study of blood T cells in healthy people across ages. Next came a second PCR, run for about 6 to 12 cycles, which used a sample-barcoded 5' primer along with a J-beta primer mix. TCRdb re-called the 5' RACE reads with MiXCR, one entry per CDR3 protein. Of more than 700,000 distinct CDR3 sequences in the sample, about 55% were seen once. The sample consisted of blood. These receptors originate from an elderly man in good health.

J is TRBJ2-4 and V is TRBV30; D might be TRBD1 or TRBD2, each matching 6 bases. This CDR3 has 14 amino acids. The V end lost 0 bases, the J end lost 3 bases, and 9 bases lay between the germline ends. Germline CDR1 GTSNPN, CDR2 SVGIG (reference sequence). As DNA, the CDR3 is TGTGCCTGGAGTGTTAAGGGGGGCAAAAACATTCAGTACTTC. Translation gives CAWSVKGGKNIQYF.

The V and J genes are TRBV12-3 or TRBV12-4 and TRBJ1-2; 7 nucleotides match TRBD1. After removal of 0 bases from V and 6 bases from J, the junction contained 4 bases not matched to a gene. This CDR3 has 14 amino acids. The CDR3 sequence is CASSLAVRGDGYTF. As DNA, the CDR3 is TGTGCCAGCAGTTTAGCGGTCAGGGGGGATGGCTACACCTTC.

The J gene is TRBJ2-1, the V gene TRBV18; D is perhaps TRBD2 (6 bases). The ends were cut back, 3 bases at V and 14 bases at J, with 11 bases in the middle. Germline loops: CDR1 KGHSH, CDR2 LQKENI. The CDR3 has 11 amino acids. This chain's CDR3 is CASSPSGVEFF. The CDR3 DNA reads as TGTGCCAGCTCACCGTCGGGGGTAGAGTTCTTC.

This clonotype was found a few times. The chain links TRBV10-3 to TRBJ2-1, with D perhaps TRBD2 (5 bases). The CDR3 totals 13 residues. With 2 bases removed from V and 7 bases from J, the gap between germline ends came to 9 bases. CDR1 ENHRY and CDR2 SYGVKD come from the germline V gene. CDR3 sequence reads: CAISEGLGNEQFF. CDR3 DNA sequence: TGTGCCATCAGTGAGGGACTGGGGAATGAGCAGTTCTTC.

This chain links TRBV20-1 with TRBJ2-1, with 15 bases matching TRBD2. The CDR3 sequence is 18 residues long. The V gene's germline CDR1 is DFQATT and CDR2 SNEGSKA (reference sequence). The J segment lost 1 base and the V segment lost 1 base, leaving 5 bases of the junction unmatched. CDR3 protein: CSARGGLAGGTSYNEQFF. CDR3 sequence (DNA): TGCAGTGCTAGAGGAGGACTAGCGGGAGGGACTTCCTACAATGAGCAGTTCTTC.

The chain carries TRBV6-6 and TRBJ1-1, with 8 nucleotides matching TRBD1. Losses at the gene ends were 10 bases for V and 3 bases for J; bases not matched to a gene: 7. The germline V gene has CDR1 MNHNY and CDR2 SVGAGI (reference sequence). The CDR3 totals 13 residues. The CDR3 DNA is TGTGCCACCGAGGACAGGGCCTACACTGAAGCTTTCTTT. Translation gives CATEDRAYTEAFF.

This chain uses TRBV12-3 or TRBV12-4 with TRBJ2-1, with 7 positions matching TRBD2. The CDR3 runs to 17 residues. J lost 4 bases, V lost 0 bases, and 9 bases had no gene match. The CDR3 region is CASSLAPAGVGYNEQFF. The CDR3 DNA sequence: TGTGCCAGCAGTTTAGCGCCGGCGGGAGTGGGGTACAATGAGCAGTTCTTC.

This chain joins TRBV2 and TRBJ1-4; D not resolved. Per germline, CDR1 SNHLY and CDR2 FYNNEI. CDR3 size: 14 residues. V was cut by 4 bases and J by 0 bases, with 6 bases left in between. In DNA, the CDR3 is TGTGCCAGCAGTGTCGTATCAACTAATGAAAAACTGTTTTTT. This encodes CASSVVSTNEKLFF.

This clonotype was picked up a small number of times. The chain couples TRBV2 to TRBJ2-1; 11 bases are shared with TRBD2. The CDR3 runs 16 residues. Losses at the gene ends were 0 bases for V and 4 bases for J; bases not matched to a gene: 2. Germline V CDR1 and CDR2: SNHLY, FYNNEI. The CDR3 protein is CASSEAGLAVYNEQFF. The CDR3 nucleotides read TGTGCCAGCAGTGAAGCGGGACTAGCGGTATACAATGAGCAGTTCTTC.

The J gene is TRBJ2-7, the V gene TRBV29-1; D may correspond to TRBD1 or TRBD2 (6 bases each). Germline-derived CDR1 and CDR2 are SQVTM and ANQGSEA. The CDR3 has 12 residues. Trimming took 4 bases from V and 3 from J, leaving 10 bases between them. CDR3 residues: CSVVGGLYEQYF. CDR3 in DNA: TGCAGCGTTGTTGGGGGGCTCTACGAGCAGTACTTC.

The rearrangement joins TRBV6-2 or TRBV6-3 to TRBJ2-1; D gene ambiguous. Per germline, CDR1 MNHEY and CDR2 SVGEGT. With 6 bases removed from V and 1 base from J, the gap between germline ends came to 16 bases. This CDR3 spans 16 amino acids. In DNA form, the CDR3 reads TGTGCCAGCAGCCTCTTCGTAGCTGGTTCCTACAATGAGCAGTTCTTC. The encoded protein is CASSLFVAGSYNEQFF.

The chain recombines TRBV28 with TRBJ2-1; D is tentatively TRBD1 or TRBD2 (5 bases each). Deletions cut 7 bases from V and 6 bases from J, with 16 bases between. Germline assignment: CDR1 MDHEN and CDR2 SYDVKM. The CDR3 covers 14 residues. DNA of the CDR3: TGTGCCAGCAACGTGGGACGGGTTGGCAATGAGCAGTTCTTC. Its protein is CASNVGRVGNEQFF.

The rearrangement joins TRBV27 to TRBJ2-1; 8 bases agree with TRBD2. The J call is uncertain, as TRBJ2-7 better fits the DNA end. Looked up from germline, CDR1 is MNHEY and CDR2 is SMNVEV (reference sequence). The CDR3 is 14 residues long. The chain's CDR3 is CASQSGSSYNEQYF. CDR3 nucleotides: TGTGCCAGCCAAAGCGGGAGCTCCTACAATGAGCAGTACTTC.

This clonotype appeared a few times. A junction end diverges from the germline sequence, so it may reflect a read error. This chain links TRBV5-1 with TRBJ1-2; tentatively, D is TRBD1 (5 bases). Germline V CDR1 and CDR2: SGHRS, YFSETQ. The CDR3 runs to 14 residues. CDR3 region: CPSSPGTGSYGYTF. The CDR3 DNA reads as TGCCCCAGCAGCCCGGGGACGGGGAGCTATGGCTACACCTTC.

The chain employs TRBV20-1 and TRBJ1-2, with no clear D. Trimming pared 0 bases from V and 2 bases from J, leaving 10 bases between. The CDR3 contains 14 residues. CDR1 is DFQATT and CDR2 is SNEGSKA in the germline V gene (reference sequence). CDR3 in amino acids: CSARDLARNYGYTF. In DNA form, the CDR3 reads TGCAGTGCTAGAGATCTGGCCCGAAACTATGGCTACACCTTC.

The genes are TRBV7-7 and TRBJ2-5; 12 positions match TRBD2. This CDR3 has 14 residues. V trimming: 4 bases; J trimming: 4 bases; junction bases outside the gene matches: 1. Looked up from germline, CDR1 is SSHAT and CDR2 is FNYEAQ (reference sequence). CDR3 loop: CASSSTSGGETQYF. The CDR3 DNA is TGTGCCAGCAGCTCGACTAGCGGGGGAGAGACCCAGTACTTC.

The chain is built from TRBV6-6 and TRBJ2-4, with 8 bases fitting TRBD2. Gene TRBJ2-7 matches the end of the DNA better, so the J call may be wrong. This CDR3 has 14 residues. CDR1 MNHNY and CDR2 SVGAGI come from the germline V gene (reference sequence). This CDR3 reads CASRTKREMNEQYF. The DNA for the CDR3 is TGTGCCAGCAGGACCAAGCGGGAGATGAACGAGCAGTACTTC.

The CDR3 DNA sequence: TGCGCCAGCAGCACCGGACAGGCGATGAACACTGAAGCTTTCTTT. As protein: CASSTGQAMNTEAFF. V gene TRBV5-1 combines with J gene TRBJ1-1; 7 bases fit TRBD1. Trimming at V came to 4 bases and at J to 0 bases, leaving 6 bases not matched to a gene. This CDR3 region has 15 residues. Germline assignment: CDR1 SGHRS and CDR2 YFSETQ.

J is TRBJ2-2 and V is TRBV24-1; 7 nucleotides align to TRBD2. This CDR3 spans 14 amino acids. Germline V gives CDR1 KGHDR, CDR2 SFDVKD. V lost 6 bases and J lost 4; bases outside the gene matches: 4. The CDR3 DNA is TGTGCCACCAGTCGGGGGGTTCCCACCGGGGAGCTGTTTTTT. Protein product: CATSRGVPTGELFF.

This CDR3 is CASSSGPRYAYF. For the CDR3, the DNA is TGTGCCAGCAGTTCCGGGCCCAGATACGCGTATTTT. The V call is TRBV6-6, the J call TRBJ2-3, with D hard to call. Trimming pared 4 bases from V and 14 bases from J, leaving 16 bases between. CDR1 and CDR2 (germline): MNHNY, SVGAGI (reference sequence). The CDR3 contains 12 residues.

The chain links TRBV6-1 to TRBJ1-2, with D tentatively TRBD1 (6 bases). The CDR3 has 16 amino acids. Trimming took 6 bases from V and 4 from J, leaving 21 bases between them. Germline V gene data show CDR1 as MNHNS and CDR2 as SASEGT. The CDR3 nucleotides are TGTGCCAGCAGCAGCGACCGGGACAAGTGGCGCTATGGCTACACCTTC. It codes for CASSSDRDKWRYGYTF.

The chain combines TRBV10-2 with TRBJ2-4; 9 bases line up with TRBD1. TRBJ2-7 explains the end of the DNA better; the J call may be wrong. In germline, CDR1 is WSHSY, CDR2 SAAADI. CDR3 length equals 14 residues. CDR3 protein: CASKTGTGTYEQYF. For the CDR3, the DNA is TGCGCCAGCAAGACCGGGACAGGGACCTACGAGCAGTACTTC.

This chain links TRBV11-2 with TRBJ2-3; TRBD1 matches 7 bases. The junction had 6 bases not matched to a gene; V was cut back by 5 bases and J by 4 bases. Germline CDR1 is SGHAT and CDR2 is FQNNGV. The CDR3 covers 14 residues. Here the CDR3 reads CASSPRQGPDTQYF. CDR3 nucleotides: TGTGCCAGCAGCCCCCGACAGGGTCCAGATACGCAGTATTTT.

The chain joins TRBV27 to TRBJ1-2; a weak D match, TRBD1 (5 bases). The V end lost 5 bases, the J end lost 4 bases, and 17 bases lay between the germline ends. The germline V gene has CDR1 MNHEY and CDR2 SMNVEV (reference sequence). The CDR3 extends over 15 amino acids. In nucleotides, the CDR3 is TGTGCCAGCAGTGAACAGGAACCCGCCCTCTATGGCTACACCTTC. Amino acids: CASSEQEPALYGYTF.

This clonotype was detected only a few times. A much more abundant neighbour one base away suggests this may be a read error. The chain links TRBV5-1 to TRBJ2-5; D gene uncertain. The CDR3 covers 11 residues. Trimming took off 2 bases at V and 3 bases at J, with 2 bases between the two ends. Per the germline V gene, CDR1 is SGHRS and CDR2 is YFSETQ. In nucleotides, the CDR3 is TGCGCCAGCAGCTTTGAAGAGACCCAGTACTTC. This translates into CASSFEETQYF.

This clonotype came up a few times. The rearrangement uses TRBV21-1 and TRBJ2-3; the table's D call TRBD1 went unverified against the DNA. TRBV21-1 is listed as a pseudogene. This CDR3 comprises 19 residues. CDR3 region: CASSSHSGGVGREHRYAYF. CDR3 coding DNA: TGTGCCAGCAGCTCACACTCAGGGGGCGTAGGGCGGGAGCACAGATACGCGTATTTT.